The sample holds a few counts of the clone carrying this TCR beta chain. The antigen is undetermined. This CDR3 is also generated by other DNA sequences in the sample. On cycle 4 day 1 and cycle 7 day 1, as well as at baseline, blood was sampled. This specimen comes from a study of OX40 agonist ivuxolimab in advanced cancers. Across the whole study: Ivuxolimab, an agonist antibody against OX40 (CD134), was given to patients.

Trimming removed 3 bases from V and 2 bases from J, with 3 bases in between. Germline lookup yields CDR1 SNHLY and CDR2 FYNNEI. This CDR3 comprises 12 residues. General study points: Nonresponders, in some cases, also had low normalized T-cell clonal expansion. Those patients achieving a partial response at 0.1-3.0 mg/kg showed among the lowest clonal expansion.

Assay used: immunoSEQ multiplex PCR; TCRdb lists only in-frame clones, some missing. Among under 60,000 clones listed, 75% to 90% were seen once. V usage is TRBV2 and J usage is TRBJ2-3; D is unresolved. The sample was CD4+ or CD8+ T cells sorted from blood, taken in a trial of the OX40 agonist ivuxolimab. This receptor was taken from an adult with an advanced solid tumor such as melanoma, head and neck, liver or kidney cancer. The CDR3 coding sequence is TGTGCCAGCAGTGAGGTCACAGATACGCAGTATTTT. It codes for CASSEVTDTQYF.